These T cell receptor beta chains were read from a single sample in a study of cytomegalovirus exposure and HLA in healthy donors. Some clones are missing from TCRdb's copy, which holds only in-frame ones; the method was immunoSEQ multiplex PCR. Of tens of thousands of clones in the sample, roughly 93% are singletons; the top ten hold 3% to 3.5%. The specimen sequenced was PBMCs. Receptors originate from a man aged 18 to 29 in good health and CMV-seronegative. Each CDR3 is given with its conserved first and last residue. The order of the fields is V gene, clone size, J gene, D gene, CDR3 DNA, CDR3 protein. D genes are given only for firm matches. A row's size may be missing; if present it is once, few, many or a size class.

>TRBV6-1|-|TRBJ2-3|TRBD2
TGTGCCAGCAGTGAGGCTAGCGGGAGGATACGGACAGATACGCAGTATTTT
CASSEASGRIRTDTQYF
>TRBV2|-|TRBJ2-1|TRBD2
TGTGCCAGCAATACTGGACTAGCCAGTAATGAGCAGTTCTTC
CASNTGLASNEQFF
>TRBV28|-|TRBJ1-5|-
TGTGCCAGCACCTCCACTGGGGAGGGTAGCAATCAGCCCCAGCATTTT
CASTSTGEGSNQPQHF
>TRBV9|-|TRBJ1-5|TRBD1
TGTGCCAGCAGCGAAGGACAGGGCCAGACGCCCCAGCATTTT
CASSEGQGQTPQHF
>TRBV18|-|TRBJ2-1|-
TGTGCCAGCTACAGGGCCCAGACGGAGCTCTCCTACAATGAGCAGTTCTTC
CASYRAQTELSYNEQFF
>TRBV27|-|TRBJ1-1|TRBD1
TGTGCCAGCAGTTCTGGGACAGTGAACACTGAAGCTTTCTTT
CASSSGTVNTEAFF
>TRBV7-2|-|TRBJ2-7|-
TGTGCCAGCAGCTCCCGGGTCTACGAGCAGTACTTC
CASSSRVYEQYF
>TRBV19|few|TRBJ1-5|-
TGTGCCAGTAGTATAGGTCGGCAGGCGAATCAGCCCCAGCATTTT
CASSIGRQANQPQHF
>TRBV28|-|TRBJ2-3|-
TGTGCCAGCAGTTTGCGGGGTATTGGGCGGCTCACAGATACGCAGTATTTT
CASSLRGIGRLTDTQYF
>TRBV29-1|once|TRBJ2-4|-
TGCAGCGTTGAAGATGCGGGCGGACCGGAAAACATTCAGTACTTC
CSVEDAGGPENIQYF
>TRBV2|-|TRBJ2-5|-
TGTGCCAGCAGTGAATGGGGGGGCAACCAAGAGACCCAGTACTTC
CASSEWGGNQETQYF
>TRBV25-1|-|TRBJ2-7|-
TGTGCCAGCAGTGTGGGACTTGCGACCTCCGAGCAGTACTTC
CASSVGLATSEQYF
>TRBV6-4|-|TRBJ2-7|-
TGTGCCAGCAGGGGCAGAACCTCCTACGAGCAGTACTTC
CASRGRTSYEQYF
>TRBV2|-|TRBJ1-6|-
TGTGCCCGCCACGAACAGGGTTCTAATTCACCCCTCCACTTT
CARHEQGSNSPLHF
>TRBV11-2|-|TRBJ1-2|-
TGTGCCAGCAGCTTAGGAGGGGGGGGCTATGGCTACACCTTC
CASSLGGGGYGYTF
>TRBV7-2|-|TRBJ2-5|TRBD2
TGTGCCAGCAGCTTAGAAGGACGGGGGGGGCAAGAGACCCAGTACTTC
CASSLEGRGGQETQYF
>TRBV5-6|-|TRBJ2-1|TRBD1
TGTGCCAGCAGCTTGGGGACAGGATCAGGGTCCAGTGAGCAGTTCTTC
CASSLGTGSGSSEQFF
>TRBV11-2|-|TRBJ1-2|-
TGTGCCAGCAGCCATCGTACGGCGGCTCGCGGCTACACCTTC
CASSHRTAARGYTF
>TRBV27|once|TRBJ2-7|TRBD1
TGTGCCAGCAGCCTCCCCCCGGGACAGGGGAACGAGCAGTACTTC
CASSLPPGQGNEQYF
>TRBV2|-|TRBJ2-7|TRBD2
TGTGCCAGCAGTGAATTCAGCGGGGGCCTCTACGAGCAGTACTTC
CASSEFSGGLYEQYF
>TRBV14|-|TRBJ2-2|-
TGTGCCAGCAGCCAAGTCCGAGAGAACGGGGAGCTGTTTTTT
CASSQVRENGELFF
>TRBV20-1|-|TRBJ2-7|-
TGCAGTGCGAGGGTTTACGAGCAGTACTTC
CSARVYEQYF
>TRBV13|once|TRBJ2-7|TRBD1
TGTGCCAGCAGTGAAACAGGGGGTCCCTACGAGCAGTACTTC
CASSETGGPYEQYF
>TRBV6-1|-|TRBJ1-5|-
TGTGCCAGCAGCCAGACAGGTGTCAATCAGCCCCAGCATTTT
CASSQTGVNQPQHF
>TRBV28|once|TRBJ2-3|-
TGTGCCAGCAATGGACAGAATGAGGCAGATACGCAGTATTTT
CASNGQNEADTQYF
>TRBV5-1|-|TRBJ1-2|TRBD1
TGCGCCAGCAGCTCATTGGGGACAGGGGCTAACTATGGCTACACCTTC
CASSSLGTGANYGYTF
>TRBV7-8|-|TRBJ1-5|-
TGTGCCAGCAGCTTAGCAGCGGGGGGCAGCAGCAATCAGCCCCAGCATTTT
CASSLAAGGSSNQPQHF
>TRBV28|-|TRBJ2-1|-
TGTGCCAGCAGTGTATCCCAGGGTTTAGCAGGCAATGAGCAGTTCTTC
CASSVSQGLAGNEQFF
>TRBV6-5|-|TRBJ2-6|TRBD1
TGTGCCAGCAGACAGGGGGCTAGGGCCAACGTCCTGACTTTC
CASRQGARANVLTF
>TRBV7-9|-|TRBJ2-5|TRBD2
TGTGCCAGCAGCTTTTGGACTAGCGGACAAGAGACCCAGTACTTC
CASSFWTSGQETQYF
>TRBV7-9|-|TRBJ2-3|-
TGTGCCAGCAGCTTACATCAGGCAGATACGCAGTATTTT
CASSLHQADTQYF
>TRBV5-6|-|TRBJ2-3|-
TGTGCCAGCAGCTTACCGGGACTCCAGCGGGATACGCAGTATTTT
CASSLPGLQRDTQYF
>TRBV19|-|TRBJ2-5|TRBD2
TGTGCCACCTCGACTAGCGACCAAGAGACCCAGTACTTC
CATSTSDQETQYF
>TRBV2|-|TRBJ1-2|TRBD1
TGTGCCAGCAGTAGACAGGGGGATGGCTACACCTTC
CASSRQGDGYTF
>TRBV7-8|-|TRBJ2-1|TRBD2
TGTGCCAGTCTGGGACTAGCAAATGAGCAGTTCTTC
CASLGLANEQFF
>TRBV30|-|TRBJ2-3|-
TGTGCCTGGAGTGTACAGGGTGGAGCAGATACGCAGTATTTT
CAWSVQGGADTQYF
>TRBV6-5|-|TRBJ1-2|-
TGTGCCAGCAGTTCTGCAGGTCTCGACTATGGCTACACCTTC
CASSSAGLDYGYTF
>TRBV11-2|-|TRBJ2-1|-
TGTGCCAGCAGCTTAGGAGGGGGTTACGAATTTGGGCAGTTCTTC
CASSLGGGYEFGQFF
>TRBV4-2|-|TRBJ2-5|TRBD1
TGTGCCAGCAGCTACCTCGACAGGGGAGGAGAGACCCAGTACTTC
CASSYLDRGGETQYF
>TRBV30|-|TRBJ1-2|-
TGTGCCTGGAGTGTACAGGGCGCAGGCTACACCTTC
CAWSVQGAGYTF
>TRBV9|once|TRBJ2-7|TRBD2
TGTGCCAGCAGCCCTGCCTCGGGCGGGAGAAACTCCTACGAGCAGTACTTC
CASSPASGGRNSYEQYF
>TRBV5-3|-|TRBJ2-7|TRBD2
TGTGCCAGAAGCTTAACCGGGACTAGCTGGCACGAGCAGTACTTC
CARSLTGTSWHEQYF
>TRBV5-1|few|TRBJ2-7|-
TGCGCCAGCAGCTTGTCAGGGACAAGCTACGAGCAGTACTTC
CASSLSGTSYEQYF
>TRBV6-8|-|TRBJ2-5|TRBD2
TGTGCCAGCAGCCCCTTTCTCCTAGCGGGAGGGAGAGAGACCCAGTACTTC
CASSPFLLAGGRETQYF
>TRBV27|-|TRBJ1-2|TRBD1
TGTGCCAGCAGTTTGACAGGGTCCTATGGCTACACCTTC
CASSLTGSYGYTF
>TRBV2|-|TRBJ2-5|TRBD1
TGTGCCAGCAGTCTACAGGGGAGTAGCGAGACCCAGTACTTC
CASSLQGSSETQYF
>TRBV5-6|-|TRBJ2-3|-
TGTGCCAGCAGACCCCTAGGGGGAGATACGCAGTATTTT
CASRPLGGDTQYF
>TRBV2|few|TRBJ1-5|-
TGTGCCAGCACGCCGGGGGGTGATCAGCCCCAGCATTTT
CASTPGGDQPQHF
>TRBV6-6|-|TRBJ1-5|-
TGTGCCAGCAGTTATTCCCCGATAGCTCAGCCCCAGCATTTT
CASSYSPIAQPQHF
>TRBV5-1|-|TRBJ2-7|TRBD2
TGCGCCAGCAGCTTGGATCTAGCGGGAGGACCTTATTCCTACGAGCAGTACTTC
CASSLDLAGGPYSYEQYF
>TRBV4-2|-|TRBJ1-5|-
TGTGCCAGCAGCCAAGATAATACCGGGTATCAGCCCCAGCATTTT
CASSQDNTGYQPQHF
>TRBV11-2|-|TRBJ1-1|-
TGTGCCAGCAGCCGAGACAGGACCCCTGAAGCTTTCTTT
CASSRDRTPEAFF
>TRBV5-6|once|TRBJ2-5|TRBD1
TGTGCCAGCAGCTTTACAGGGGGCAGAGAGACCCAGTACTTC
CASSFTGGRETQYF
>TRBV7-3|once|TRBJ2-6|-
TGTGCCAGCAGCTCACAGTCCTCTGGGGCCAACGTCCTGACTTTC
CASSSQSSGANVLTF
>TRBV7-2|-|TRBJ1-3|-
TGTGCCAGCAGCTTAACAGGGCAGCTTCAAGACACCATATATTTT
CASSLTGQLQDTIYF
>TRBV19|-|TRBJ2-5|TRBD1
TGTGCCAGTAGTACCGCTGGACAGGGAGGCATCGAGACCCAGTACTTC
CASSTAGQGGIETQYF
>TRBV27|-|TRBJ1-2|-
TGTGCCAGCAGCGTACGCCCCGGGACACATAACTATGGCTACACCTTC
CASSVRPGTHNYGYTF
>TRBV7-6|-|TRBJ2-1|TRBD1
TGTGCCAGCAGCGACAGGGCCAATGAGCAGTTCTTC
CASSDRANEQFF
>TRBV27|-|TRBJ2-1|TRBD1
TGTGCCAGCAGCCTCCGGGACCCCAGGGGGAATGAGCAGTTCTTC
CASSLRDPRGNEQFF